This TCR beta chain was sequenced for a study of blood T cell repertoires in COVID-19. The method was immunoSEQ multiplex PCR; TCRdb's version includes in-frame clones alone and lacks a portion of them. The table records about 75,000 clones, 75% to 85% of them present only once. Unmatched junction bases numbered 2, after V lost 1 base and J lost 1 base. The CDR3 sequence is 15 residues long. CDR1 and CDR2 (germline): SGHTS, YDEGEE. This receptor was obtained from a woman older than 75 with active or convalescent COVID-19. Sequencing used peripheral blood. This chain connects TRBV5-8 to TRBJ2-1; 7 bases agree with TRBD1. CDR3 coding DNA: TGTGCCAGCAGCTTGACGACAGGGTCCTACAATGAGCAGTTCTTC. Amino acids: CASSLTTGSYNEQFF.